The clone carrying this T cell receptor (beta chain) showed up just a few times. The antigen is unknown. Trimming cost V 5 bases and J 4 bases, with 13 bases left between them. Germline V lookup: CDR1 SGHTA, CDR2 FQGNSA. The CDR3 runs 14 residues. TCRdb reanalysed the reads using MiXCR and keeps one entry per CDR3 protein. The top ten clones hold about 13% of a sample with more than 300,000 distinct CDR3 sequences, roughly 34% of them seen once. The data were taken from a study of T cell repertoires in cytomegalovirus infection. Sequencing used cultured PBMCs, obtained from culture after CMV antigen stimulation. This sequence originates from a human donor in good health (CMV status not recorded). Some clones in this sample may be carry-over from other donors' samples. V gene TRBV7-2 combines with J gene TRBJ2-3, with D possibly TRBD2 on 6 matching bases. CDR3 DNA: TGTGCCAGCAGCGGTGGAGGGCAGGCAGATACGCAGTATTTT. This encodes CASSGGGQADTQYF. The variable domain in full, with the rest retrieved from reference TRBV7-2 and TRBJ2-3, is GAGVSQSPSNKVTEKGKDVELRCDPISGHTALYWYRQSLGQGLEFLIYFQGNSAPDKSGLPSDRFSAERTGGSVSTLTIQRTQQEDSAVYLCASSGGGQADTQYFGPGTRLTVL.